The next 9 T cell receptor beta chains were all read from a single sample in a study of OX40 agonist ivuxolimab in advanced cancers. The protocol was immunoSEQ multiplex PCR, while the TCRdb copy is restricted to in-frame clones and leaves out a portion. The sample lists 14,000 or so clones; approximately 80% were seen once. The sample consisted of CD4+ or CD8+ T cells sorted from blood, taken in a trial of the OX40 agonist ivuxolimab. The receptor set was obtained from an adult with an advanced solid tumor such as melanoma, head and neck, liver or kidney cancer.

The rearrangement joins TRBV6-5 to TRBJ1-1; tentatively, D is TRBD1 (5 bases). The V end lost 6 bases, the J end lost 5 bases, and 13 bases lay between the germline ends. There are 13 residues in the CDR3. Germline assignment: CDR1 MNHEY and CDR2 SVGAGI. Here the CDR3 reads CASSWGGRTEAFF. In nucleotides, the CDR3 is TGTGCCAGCAGCTGGGGGGGTAGGACTGAAGCTTTCTTT.

Here the CDR3 reads CASSATPATNEKLFF. CDR3 nucleotide sequence: TGTGCCAGCAGCGCTACACCTGCAACTAATGAAAAACTGTTTTTT. The chain carries TRBV9 and TRBJ1-4; no firm D call. Trimming cost V 3 bases and J 0 bases, with 9 bases left between them. Germline assignment: CDR1 SGDLS and CDR2 YYNGEE. There are 15 residues in the CDR3.

This clone occurred once. This chain links TRBV27 with TRBJ2-1; D remains unclear. V was pared by 4 bases and J by 7 bases, with 11 bases between. CDR1 MNHEY and CDR2 SMNVEV come from the germline V gene (reference sequence). The CDR3 is 13 amino acids. The CDR3 sequence: CASSYSVRNEQFF. The CDR3 region has the DNA TGTGCCAGCAGTTACTCTGTCCGGAATGAGCAGTTCTTC.

The chain is built from TRBV12-5 and TRBJ1-4; D gene ambiguous. The V and J ends lost 6 bases and 4 bases respectively, with 18 bases between them. The V gene's germline CDR1 is LGHNT and CDR2 FRNRAP. CDR3 length: 16 residues. CDR3 sequence: CASGKRPVSLNEKLFF. As DNA, the CDR3 is TGTGCTAGTGGCAAACGTCCAGTCTCCCTTAATGAAAAACTGTTTTTT.

This clone turned up a few times. This chain links TRBV4-1 with TRBJ2-3, with D tentatively TRBD1 (5 bases). The ends were cut back, 2 bases at V and 7 bases at J, with 7 bases in the middle. Germline V CDR1 and CDR2: MGHRA, YSYEKL. The CDR3 sequence is 12 residues long. CDR3 amino acids: CASSQKGNTQYF. CDR3 sequence (DNA): TGCGCCAGCAGCCAAAAGGGGAATACGCAGTATTTT.

This chain connects TRBV2 to TRBJ2-5; 13 bases line up with TRBD2. The germline V gene has CDR1 SNHLY and CDR2 FYNNEI. V lost 10 bases to trimming and J lost 3 bases; unmatched junction nucleotides: 8. There are 15 residues in the CDR3. The CDR3 nucleotides read TGTGCCATCAAACGGACTAGCGGGAGCGAAGAGACCCAGTACTTC. Protein product: CAIKRTSGSEETQYF.

This clone was seen more than once but under ten times. The chain couples TRBV27 to TRBJ2-4; D is possibly TRBD2 (7 bases). The V gene's germline CDR1 is MNHEY and CDR2 SMNVEV (reference sequence). V was trimmed by 2 bases and J by 2 bases, leaving 16 bases between them. The CDR3 has 17 amino acids. This CDR3 is CASSLGGGRETKNIQYF. In DNA form, the CDR3 reads TGTGCCAGCAGTTTAGGGGGGGGGCGGGAGACCAAAAACATTCAGTACTTC.

V gene TRBV4-1 combines with J gene TRBJ1-3; weak D call: TRBD1 (6 bases). Trimming took 1 base from V and 6 from J, leaving 7 bases between them. The CDR3 spans 13 residues. The germline gives CDR1 MGHRA, CDR2 YSYEKL. The CDR3 region has the DNA TGCGCCAGCAGCCAAGGGACAGTAAACACCATATATTTT. It encodes CASSQGTVNTIYF.

This clone was seen a handful of times. The chain joins TRBV7-9 to TRBJ2-5; D call uncertain. The CDR3 is 13 residues long. V shed 4 bases and J shed 5 bases, with 11 bases lying between them. The germline V gene encodes CDR1 SEHNR and CDR2 FQNEAQ (reference sequence). The CDR3 DNA sequence: TGTGCCAGCAGCTCCATGCGTTACGAGACCCAGTACTTC. Translation gives CASSSMRYETQYF.